This TCR beta chain was profiled in a study of blood T cell repertoires in COVID-19. As for the study in general: The origin of the acute and convalescent COVID-19 samples was the United States, Italy and Spain.

Germline V gene lookup returns CDR1 MNHEY and CDR2 SMNVEV (reference sequence). V gave up 5 bases and J gave up 2 bases; unmatched junction bases: 6. The length of the CDR3 is 14 residues. Method: immunoSEQ multiplex PCR; TCRdb's copy keeps in-frame clones and lacks some. The table includes about 150,000 clones, approximately 92% detected once. This clone is a singleton in its sample. The rearrangement links TRBV27 to TRBJ2-7; 7 positions match TRBD2. Sample: peripheral blood. This clonotype originated in a man aged 18 to 29 with COVID-19, enrolled during active disease. In nucleotides, the CDR3 is TGTGCCAGCAGTCCGAAGACTAGCCCCTACGAGCAGTACTTC. It specifies CASSPKTSPYEQYF.